The T cell receptor (beta chain) under discussion was sequenced for a study of response to subunit inactivated influenza vaccine. The table lists this clonotype with a few counts. What it binds is unknown. The junction departs from the called germline gene at one end, perhaps through a read error. CDR3 length equals 15 residues. Germline V CDR1 and CDR2: KGHDR, SFDVKD. Overall study results and limits: Every seasonal influenza vaccination brings in few new T cells, the authors suggested.

TCRdb used MiXCR to reprocess the RT-PCR reads, holding one entry per CDR3 protein. This sample has a few hundred thousand distinct CDR3 sequences; about a tenth occur once, and the top ten carry less than 15%. The chain carries TRBV24-1 and TRBJ2-1; 11 positions agree with TRBD2. The receptor was derived from a man aged 45 to 65 who received an inactivated influenza vaccine. Sequencing used PBMCs from blood, obtained about 6 weeks after vaccination. The CDR3 DNA reads as TGTGTCACCAGTGTCGCTAGCGGGAGGAATAATGAGCAGTTCTTC. The encoded protein is CVTSVASGRNNEQFF.